This TCR beta chain emerged from a study of beta chain features in type 1 diabetes. The authors reverse transcribed all of the isolated RNA, so sequencing captured expressed TCRB transcripts. Generated by immunoSEQ multiplex PCR, the TCRdb table keeps only in-frame clones and is missing some. Here the sample spans hundreds of thousands of clones, 15% to 20% being singletons. V was cut by 0 bases and J by 7 bases, with 7 bases left in between. CDR3 size: 13 residues. Germline V lookup: CDR1 SGHRS, CDR2 YFSETQ. This clone was counted between two and nine times. The rearrangement uses TRBV5-1 and TRBJ2-2; the D is unclear. The sequenced sample consisted of naive CD4+ T cells from blood. This sequence was found in a woman under 30 in good health. The CDR3 DNA reads as TGCGCCAGCAGCTTGGGGCAGGTCGGGGAGCTGTTTTTT. Translating it yields CASSLGQVGELFF.